Detailed here is one TCR beta chain. The target antigen is unknown. V shed 3 bases and J 8 bases; nucleotides not matched to a gene: 12. The CDR3 totals 15 residues. The V gene's germline CDR1 is LNHDA and CDR2 SQIVND (reference sequence). These data originate in a study of cytomegalovirus exposure and HLA in healthy donors. Study results and caveats: Available immune exposure information covered CMV serostatus only. Using a false discovery rate of 0.05, a later analysis showed that 15,000 to 20,000 TCR beta sequences were associated with HLA alleles. Rare sequences made up most TCRs, while some public TCRs were found in many donors.

Primers for the PCR totalled 60 Vbeta and 13 Jbeta. Clones were read by immunoSEQ multiplex PCR, and TCRdb kept only the in-frame ones, dropping some. This sample has about 120,000 clones, with about 70% found just once. V and J are TRBV19 and TRBJ1-2, with 7 positions matching TRBD1. The sample taken for sequencing was PBMCs. The TCR comes from a human donor in good health. CDR3 DNA: TGTGCCAGTAGTATGCCCCGGACAGGTCTGGGGGGCTACACCTTC. As protein: CASSMPRTGLGGYTF.